These 8 T cell receptor beta chains were all obtained from the same sample, sequenced in a study of T cell responses to AZD1222 COVID-19 vaccine. The data were produced by immunoSEQ multiplex PCR, yet TCRdb's version contains in-frame clones alone and is incomplete. The sample contains over 130,000 clones, around 90% of which appear only once. The starting material was peripheral blood, obtained 28 days after the second AZD1222 dose. The origin of the receptors is an adult who received the AZD1222 COVID-19 vaccine.

This rearrangement joins TRBV27 to TRBJ1-2; TRBD1 matches 11 bases. Trimming cost V 2 bases and J 3 bases; bases outside gene matches: 8. This CDR3 comprises 17 residues. Germline CDR1 is MNHEY and CDR2 is SMNVEV (reference sequence). The chain's CDR3 is CASSLRGQGEFYYGYTF. Written as DNA, the CDR3 is TGTGCCAGCAGTTTACGGGGACAGGGGGAGTTTTACTATGGCTACACCTTC.

This clone has at least ten counts. The chain has TRBV4-1 and TRBJ1-1; a possible D gene is TRBD1 (5 bases). The germline gives CDR1 MGHRA, CDR2 YSYEKL. The CDR3 is 14 residues long. V dropped 0 bases and J dropped 10 bases, with 15 bases sitting between them. The CDR3 reads CASSQEDLSQGAFF. CDR3 coding DNA: TGCGCCAGCAGCCAAGAGGACCTCTCGCAGGGAGCTTTCTTT.

J is TRBJ2-2 and V is TRBV5-4; 12 positions match TRBD2. CDR3 length: 16 amino acids. V trimming: 6 bases; J trimming: 7 bases; junction bases outside the gene matches: 10. The germline V gene encodes CDR1 SGHNT and CDR2 YYREEE (reference sequence). The CDR3 bases are TGTGCCAGCACCCCTAGCGGGAGGGCCCAGATCGGGGAGCTGTTTTTT. This codes for CASTPSGRAQIGELFF.

The J gene is TRBJ1-3, the V gene TRBV25-1; maybe TRBD1 (5 bases). In germline, CDR1 is MGHDK, CDR2 SYGVNS. The V end lost 3 bases, the J end lost 6 bases, and 18 bases lay between the germline ends. The CDR3 has 16 residues. The CDR3 DNA follows: TGTGCCAGCAGTGATTTTACTGGGGCTAACCTAAACACCATATATTTT. This gives the protein CASSDFTGANLNTIYF.

The chain uses TRBV18 and TRBJ2-3; D ambiguous. Germline CDR1 KGHSH, CDR2 LQKENI. Trimming pared 6 bases from V and 1 base from J, leaving 8 bases between. The CDR3 sequence is 13 residues long. The DNA of the CDR3 is TGTGCCAGCTCGCCGGTGGGCACAGATACGCAGTATTTT. It yields the protein CASSPVGTDTQYF.

The gene calls are TRBV14 and TRBJ2-2; perhaps TRBD2 as D (6 bases). The CDR3 is 13 residues long. Germline-derived CDR1 and CDR2 are SGHDN and FVKESK. Trimming left V 6 bases short and J 5 bases short, with 10 bases between. The CDR3 loop is CASRKSGTGELFF. Here the CDR3 DNA reads TGTGCCAGCAGAAAAAGCGGGACCGGGGAGCTGTTTTTT.

The chain recombines TRBV6-5 with TRBJ1-2; possibly TRBD1 for D (6 bases). The germline gives CDR1 MNHEY, CDR2 SVGAGI. The CDR3 is 16 residues long. The V gene lost 2 bases and the J gene lost 1 base, with 14 bases spanning the gap. The CDR3 bases are TGTGCCAGCAGTTACAGTTCCGGACAGTTTAACTATGGCTACACCTTC. Its protein product is CASSYSSGQFNYGYTF.

The rearrangement joins TRBV11-3 to TRBJ2-1, with D maybe TRBD2 (6 bases). The CDR3 covers 13 residues. Germline V gene data show CDR1 as SGHNT and CDR2 as YENEEA. V dropped 1 base and J dropped 7 bases, with 8 bases sitting between them. This CDR3 reads CASSLGAGNEQFF. CDR3 sequence (DNA): TGTGCCAGCAGCTTAGGGGCGGGGAATGAGCAGTTCTTC.